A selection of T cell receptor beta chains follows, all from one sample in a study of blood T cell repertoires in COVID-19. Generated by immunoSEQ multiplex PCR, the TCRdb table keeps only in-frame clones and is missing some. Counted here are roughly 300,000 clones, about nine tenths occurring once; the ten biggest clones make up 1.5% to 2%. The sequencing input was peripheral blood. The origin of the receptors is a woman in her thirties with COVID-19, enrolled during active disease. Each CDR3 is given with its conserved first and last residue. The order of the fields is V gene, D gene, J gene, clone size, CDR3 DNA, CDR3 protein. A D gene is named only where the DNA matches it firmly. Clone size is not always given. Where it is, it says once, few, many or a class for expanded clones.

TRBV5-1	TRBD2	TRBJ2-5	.	TGCGCCAGCAGCTTGATAGCGGGGGATCAAGAGACCCAGTACTTC	CASSLIAGDQETQYF
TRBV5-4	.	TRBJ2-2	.	TGTGCCAGCAGATCCCCCTCTATGGCCGGGGAGCTGTTTTTT	CASRSPSMAGELFF
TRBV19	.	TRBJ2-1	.	TGTGCCAGTACCAACCAACCGGTTTCCAATGAGCAGTTCTTC	CASTNQPVSNEQFF
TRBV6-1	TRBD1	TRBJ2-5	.	TGTGCCAGCAGTGAAGCCTTCGGGACAGGTCAAGAGACCCAGTACTTC	CASSEAFGTGQETQYF
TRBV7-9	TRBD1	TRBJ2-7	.	TGTGCCAGCAGCCCCAATCCCGGGACAGGGGAACAAGAGCAGTACTTC	CASSPNPGTGEQEQYF
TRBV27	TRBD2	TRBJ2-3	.	TGTGCCAGCAGTTCCTGGACTAGCGGGGGGCCAAGCGATACGCAGTATTTT	CASSSWTSGGPSDTQYF
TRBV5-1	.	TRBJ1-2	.	TGCGCCAGCAGCCAGGACTCCGGAATAGGACGTGGAGGCTACACCTTC	CASSQDSGIGRGGYTF
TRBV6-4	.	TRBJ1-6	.	TGTGCCAGCAGTCCCCCCCGGGATACATATAATTCACCCCTCCACTTT	CASSPPRDTYNSPLHF
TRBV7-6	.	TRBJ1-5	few	TGTGCCAGCAGCTTAAAGTCCGCGAAGAGAGATCAGCCCCAGCATTTT	CASSLKSAKRDQPQHF
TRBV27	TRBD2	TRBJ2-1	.	TGTGCCAGCAGAAGGACTAGCGGGGGACATAATGAGCAGTTCTTC	CASRRTSGGHNEQFF
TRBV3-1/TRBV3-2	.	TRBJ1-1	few	TGTGCCAGCAGCCGAGGAAGTTTCGGAGACACTGAAGCTTTCTTT	CASSRGSFGDTEAFF
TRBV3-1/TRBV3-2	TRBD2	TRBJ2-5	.	TGTGCCAGCAGCCAAGGGCTAGCGGGGGGCCGGCGTAACTTC	CASSQGLAGGRRNF
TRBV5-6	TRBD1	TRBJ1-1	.	TGTGCCAGCAGCTTGGGTGGGACAGGGACGTCACGTACTGAAGCTTTCTTT	CASSLGGTGTSRTEAFF
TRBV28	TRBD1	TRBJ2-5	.	TGTGCCAGCAGTTCGGGACGGGACAGCCTTTCCCAAGAGACCCAGTACTTC	CASSSGRDSLSQETQYF
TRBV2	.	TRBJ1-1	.	TGTGCCAGCAGTATCCTCGGGACATCGAACACTGAAGCTTTCTTT	CASSILGTSNTEAFF
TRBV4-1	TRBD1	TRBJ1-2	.	TGCGCCAGCAGTCGCCTCATAGACAGGGTGTCGAATGGCTACACCTTC	CASSRLIDRVSNGYTF
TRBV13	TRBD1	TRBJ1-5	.	TGTGCCAGCAGCTTAGGCCACCCCCGACAGGGAGGTGGGTCCCAGCATTTT	CASSLGHPRQGGGSQHF
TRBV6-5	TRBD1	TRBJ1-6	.	TGTGCCAGCAGCCGGGACAGAGATTCACCCCTCCACTTT	CASSRDRDSPLHF
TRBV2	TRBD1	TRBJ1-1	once	TGTGCCAGCAGTGATAGTATGGACAGGATGAACACTGAAGCTTTCTTT	CASSDSMDRMNTEAFF
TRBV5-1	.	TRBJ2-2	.	TGCGCCAGCAGCTACAGGGACGCCGGGGAGCTGTTTTTT	CASSYRDAGELFF
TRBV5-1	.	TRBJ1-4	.	TGCGCCAGCAGCCCTATGACAGCAACTAATGAAAAACTGTTTTTT	CASSPMTATNEKLFF
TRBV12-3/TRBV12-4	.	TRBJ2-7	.	TGTGCCAGCAGCACCCCCGGCTCCTACGAGCAGTACTTC	CASSTPGSYEQYF